These 16 T cell receptor beta chains share one sample of origin, sequenced in a study of cytomegalovirus exposure and HLA in healthy donors. The study ran its PCR with 60 Vbeta and 13 Jbeta primers. Clones were sequenced by immunoSEQ multiplex PCR, and TCRdb holds only the in-frame ones, with some missing. The listing records 150,000 to 200,000 clones. The specimen was PBMCs. The receptors originated from a man aged 25 to 45 in good health and CMV-seronegative.

The V gene is TRBV19, the J gene TRBJ2-7, with 8 bases matching TRBD1. The length of the CDR3 is 15 residues. J gave up 2 bases and V 1 base, and 4 bases lay outside the gene matches. From germline, CDR1 is LNHDA and CDR2 SQIVND (reference sequence). CDR3 in DNA: TGTGCCAGTAGTATAGGTGAGACAGGGGCCTACGAGCAGTACTTC. This codes for CASSIGETGAYEQYF.

The rearrangement uses TRBV4-2 and TRBJ2-3; 9 positions agree with TRBD2. CDR3 length: 16 amino acids. With 1 base clipped from V and 4 bases from J, the junction kept 6 bases outside the gene matches. Germline-derived CDR1 and CDR2 are LGHNA and YNFKEQ. CDR3 nucleotides: TGTGCCAGCAGCCAAGCTAGCGGGAAGAGCGCAGATACGCAGTATTTT. This gives the protein CASSQASGKSADTQYF.

This chain connects TRBV12-5 to TRBJ2-3; perhaps TRBD1 as D (5 bases). Germline CDR1 LGHNT, CDR2 FRNRAP. CDR3 length equals 16 residues. V gave up 6 bases and J gave up 2 bases, with 18 bases separating them. The chain's CDR3 is CASGLGAVLSTDTQYF. The DNA of the CDR3 is TGTGCTAGTGGCCTAGGGGCGGTACTATCCACAGATACGCAGTATTTT.

The chain couples TRBV27 to TRBJ2-7; 7 nucleotides agree with TRBD2. The V gene's germline CDR1 is MNHEY and CDR2 SMNVEV (reference sequence). The CDR3 has 14 residues. Unmatched junction bases numbered 8, after V lost 5 bases and J lost 4 bases. As DNA, the CDR3 is TGTGCCAGCAGTGCCGGACTAGTTCGGTACGAGCAGTACTTC. Amino acids: CASSAGLVRYEQYF.

This chain connects TRBV7-2 to TRBJ2-3, with 8 bases matching TRBD2. The V and J ends lost 2 bases and 6 bases, in that order; junction bases with no gene match: 13. Per the germline V gene, CDR1 is SGHTA and CDR2 is FQGNSA. CDR3 size: 17 residues. CDR3 residues: CASSLSPLAAGEDTQYF. In DNA, the CDR3 is TGTGCCAGCAGCTTATCCCCACTAGCGGCCGGAGAGGATACGCAGTATTTT. Together with reference TRBV7-2 and TRBJ2-3, the CDR3 gives the full variable domain: GAGVSQSPSNKVTEKGKDVELRCDPISGHTALYWYRQSLGQGLEFLIYFQGNSAPDKSGLPSDRFSAERTGGSVSTLTIQRTQQEDSAVYLCASSLSPLAAGEDTQYFGPGTRLTVL.

The rearrangement uses TRBV18 and TRBJ2-1, with 7 bases that match TRBD1. From germline, CDR1 is KGHSH and CDR2 LQKENI. Unmatched junction bases numbered 20, after V lost 3 bases and J lost 12 bases. This CDR3 region has 17 residues. Here the CDR3 DNA reads TGTGCCAGCTCACCCCTCCCACAGGGGACGGACACTATGGTGCAGTTCTTC. It yields the protein CASSPLPQGTDTMVQFF.

This clone registers medium-sized by frequency. The CDR3 DNA follows: TGTGCCAGCAGCGGGCGGGACAGGGGCACCATGAACACTGAAGCTTTCTTT. It codes for CASSGRDRGTMNTEAFF. The rearrangement joins TRBV5-6 to TRBJ1-1, with 10 bases aligning to TRBD1. CDR3 length: 17 residues. The ends lost 4 bases at V and 0 bases at J; junction bases unmatched: 9. Germline CDR1 is SGHDT and CDR2 is YYEEEE.

The V gene is TRBV5-1, the J gene TRBJ1-4; D gene uncertain. V was shortened by 1 base and J by 0 bases, with 10 bases between the two germline ends. The CDR3 loop spans 16 amino acids. Germline CDR1 and CDR2: SGHRS and YFSETQ. The CDR3 bases are TGCGCCAGCAGCTTGTCCGCGGGGACAACTAATGAAAAACTGTTTTTT. Amino acid sequence: CASSLSAGTTNEKLFF.

This chain uses TRBV28 with TRBJ2-5; the D is unclear. Germline CDR1 is MDHEN and CDR2 is SYDVKM. This CDR3 spans 15 amino acids. Trimming took off 3 bases at V and 5 bases at J, with 16 bases between the two ends. In DNA form, the CDR3 reads TGTGCCAGCAGTTTCTTCGGGTCCCTGAGTGAGACCCAGTACTTC. It yields the protein CASSFFGSLSETQYF. The full variable domain, its missing parts supplied by reference TRBV28 and TRBJ2-5, is DVKVTQSSRYLVKRTGEKVFLECVQDMDHENMFWYRQDPGLGLRLIYFSYDVKMKEKGDIPEGYSVSREKKERFSLILESASTNQTSMYLCASSFFGSLSETQYFGPGTRLLVL.

The rearrangement joins TRBV30 to TRBJ1-5; TRBD1 might be the D (6 bases). V dropped 8 bases and J dropped 13 bases, with 15 bases sitting between them. Germline assignment: CDR1 GTSNPN and CDR2 SVGIG (reference sequence). The length of the CDR3 is 10 residues. CDR3 sequence: CAGGVTGQHF. The CDR3 nucleotides read TGTGCCGGGGGCGTGACAGGACAGCATTTT. The full variable domain, with the rest looked up from reference TRBV30 and TRBJ1-5, is SQTIHQWPATLVQPVGSPLSLECTVEGTSNPNLYWYRQAAGRGLQLLFYSVGIGQISSEVPQNLSASRPQDRQFILSSKKLLLSDSGFYLCAGGVTGQHFGDGTRLSIL.

Note on this clone: This CDR3 is also generated by other DNA sequences in the sample. The rearrangement joins TRBV5-6 to TRBJ2-5; 12 bases match TRBD2. The CDR3 is made up of 16 amino acids. The ends lost 5 bases at V and 2 bases at J; junction bases unmatched: 7. Per germline, CDR1 SGHDT and CDR2 YYEEEE. Here the CDR3 DNA reads TGTGCCAGCAGGCGACTAGCGGGGGACGATCAAGAGACCCAGTACTTC. As protein: CASRRLAGDDQETQYF.

The chain recombines TRBV5-4 with TRBJ2-1; 9 positions match TRBD2. The germline gives CDR1 SGHNT, CDR2 YYREEE (reference sequence). J was trimmed by 9 bases and V by 0 bases; bases with no gene match: 7. The CDR3 covers 15 residues. CDR3 sequence (DNA): TGTGCCAGCAGCTTGGAAATAGCGGGAGCACCTGAGCAGTTCTTC. Its translation is CASSLEIAGAPEQFF.

V and J are TRBV7-8 and TRBJ1-2; the D gene is possibly TRBD1 (5 bases). The CDR3 is 15 amino acids. CDR1 and CDR2 (germline): SGHVS, FQNEAQ. The germline V and J ends were trimmed by 3 bases and 3 bases, with 14 bases remaining between them. As DNA, the CDR3 is TGTGCCAGCAGCTTTTCGGGACCGGGGGACTATGGCTACACCTTC. Amino acids: CASSFSGPGDYGYTF.

V is TRBV5-4 and J is TRBJ2-1; 13 bases match TRBD2. Germline CDR1 SGHNT, CDR2 YYREEE (reference sequence). The junction had 15 bases not matched to a gene; V was cut back by 6 bases and J by 15 bases. The CDR3 totals 15 residues. CDR3 DNA sequence: TGTGCCAGCAATAAACTTAGCGGGACTAGCGGGGATCGGTTCTTC. Translated, it gives CASNKLSGTSGDRFF.

CDR3 in amino acids: CAISESNVGRAHGYTF. The CDR3 DNA reads as TGTGCCATCAGTGAGTCTAATGTAGGCAGGGCCCATGGCTACACCTTC. J is TRBJ1-2 and V is TRBV10-3, with D possibly being TRBD1 (5 bases). The V gene's germline CDR1 is ENHRY and CDR2 SYGVKD. The CDR3 loop spans 16 amino acids. Trimming removed 0 bases at V and 6 bases at J, with 17 bases between.

V and J are TRBV28 and TRBJ1-1; weak D call: TRBD1 (5 bases). Germline CDR1 is MDHEN and CDR2 is SYDVKM. V lost 5 bases to trimming and J lost 6 bases, with 22 bases between them. This CDR3 comprises 16 residues. The CDR3 DNA reads TGTGCCAGCAGTCCTCCACAGAGGGGAGGGTTGGCTGAAGCTTTCTTT. The encoded protein is CASSPPQRGGLAEAFF.